This T cell receptor beta chain was sequenced in a study of blood T cell repertoires in COVID-19. V was pared by 8 bases and J by 6 bases, with 9 bases between. The CDR3 loop spans 11 amino acids. Some clones are missing from TCRdb's copy, which holds only in-frame ones; the method was immunoSEQ multiplex PCR. In the table there are 97,000 or so clones, roughly 79% of which are singletons. The chain links TRBV12-3 or TRBV12-4 to TRBJ2-3; tentatively, D is TRBD2 (6 bases). The clonotype was recovered from a man in his 70s with acute or convalescent COVID-19. Source material: peripheral blood. CDR3 DNA sequence: TGTGCCAGCGGGGGGTGGGATACGCAGTATTTT. Translating it yields CASGGWDTQYF.